This TCR beta chain is drawn from a study of T-cell memory formation after mild COVID-19. TCRdb recomputed calls from the 5' RACE reads with MiXCR, one row per CDR3 protein. The sample carries hundreds of thousands of distinct CDR3 sequences, around 20% recorded once. The clonotype comes from an adult woman who had mild COVID-19 (a few samples of this study predate the infection). Cell type and time point are not known. The sample comprised PBMCs or a T cell subset sorted from them (not recorded which).

The CDR3 is CASRATGAPTSTDTQYF. The CDR3 DNA is TGTGCCAGCAGGGCAACAGGGGCTCCGACTAGCACAGATACGCAGTATTTT. J is TRBJ2-3 and V is TRBV6-5; TRBD1 aligns across 7 bases. CDR1 is MNHEY and CDR2 is SVGAGI in the germline V gene. The CDR3 length is 17 residues. The trim removed 6 bases at V and 0 bases at J, leaving 12 bases unmatched.